This T cell receptor beta chain was recorded in a study of blood T cells in healthy people across ages (dated by TCRdb to 2015 to 2017). Study-wide context: In model experiments, roughly one uniquely barcoded TCR beta cDNA molecule per two T cells was captured by template switching. Age-related changes in TCR beta repertoire diversity were measured in the study by deep sequencing normalized with unique cDNA molecular identifiers. The donors were divided into four age groups: young (average approximately 17 years), middle-aged (about 41), aged (around 67) and long-lived (more than 75). Using the same blood draw, the study looked at two additional independent replicas of 1 million unique cDNA reads for two donors, one aged 18 to 29 and the other aged 80 or older. To avoid experimental bias, donors of different ages were distributed randomly across sequencing lanes. Paper-wide results and their limitations: Observed TCR beta diversity per million T cells fell roughly linearly with age, and a significant reduction was already apparent by age about 36. Because the CMV infection status of the donors was unknown, age-related changes in expanded clonotypes may potentially have been confounded. Estimates of total diversity based on one million sequenced T cells were regarded as lower bounds and as underestimates. Bulk unsorted PBMC profiling prevented conclusive comparison of naive and antigen-experienced compartments. Compared with the aged group, the long-lived group had more naive CD4+ T cells, fewer expanded clones and increased TCR diversity, suggesting age selection. A strong correlation was found between observed TCR beta diversity and the percentage of naive T cells measured by flow cytometry.

The roughly 39 donors, aged roughly 6 to 95 years, were systemically healthy Caucasian individuals from Russia. Roughly 10 milliliters of peripheral blood were collected from each donor into EDTA-treated Vacutainer tubes. Ficoll-Paque density-gradient centrifugation was used to isolate PBMCs, with at least 6.5 million per sample. Trizol reagent was used to extract total RNA from the PBMCs, yielding at least 6 micrograms per sample. Naive CD45RAhigh/CD27high T cell percentages were measured by flow cytometry on a PBMC aliquot from every donor. The protocol used for the library was 5' RACE. Sequencing used an Illumina HiSeq 2500. A second PCR of roughly 7 to 12 cycles was run with a J-beta primer mix and a sample-barcoded 5' primer. A template-switch 5' adaptor carrying 12 random nucleotides introduced a unique molecular identifier onto each TCR beta cDNA molecule. Each sample yielded at least 3 million CDR3-containing paired-end reads. The Mint cDNA synthesis kit, primed by a TRBC-specific oligonucleotide, was used to synthesize first-strand cDNA from all RNA. All cDNA was treated with uracil-DNA glycosylase and then went through a first 18-cycle PCR with the universal primers M1SS and BC2_uni_R. Per the original workflow: For normalization, 1 million high-quality reads were randomly selected from each sample, with every read carrying a distinct molecular identifier. Reads with shared molecular identifiers were discarded instead of being binned into consensus sequences. MiTCR, set to a Q25 quality threshold and the strictest error-elimination algorithm, was used for CDR3 identification, clonotype clustering and error correction. A nonparametric unseen species model with Euler transformation was used to estimate a lower bound on total TCR beta diversity. TCRdb trimmed the raw reads at Q25, called clones with MiXCR and kept productive beta chains. Each entry merges the rows of one CDR3 protein and shows their most common DNA and genes. These V and J calls derive from TCRdb rather than the authors' analysis. The sample includes roughly 1,700,000 distinct CDR3 sequences, with over 25% observed a single time. The ten largest account for around 7.7% of the sample.

On this clonotype itself: The specificity of this receptor is unknown. No much larger clonotype is one base removed from it; base qualities were not supplied.

V ends up 4 bases short and J 1 base short, with an unmatched junction base count of 6. Inclusive of the bounding cysteine and phenylalanine, the CDR3 is 15 residues long. The DNA shown is the 45-base CDR3, in frame from base 1. Sequences SGHRS (CDR1) and YFSETQ (CDR2) are obtained from the germline V gene. This TCR derives from a woman aged 30 to 39 in good health. Input material: blood. The chain employs TRBV5-1 and TRBJ2-5, with TRBD1 identical over 8 junction bases. The DNA reads TGCGCCAGCAGCCCAAAGGACAGGGCCCAAGAGACCCAGTACTTC. Translated, it gives CASSPKDRAQETQYF.